These 30 T cell receptor beta chains share one sample of origin, sequenced in a study of T cell responses to AZD1222 COVID-19 vaccine. Method: immunoSEQ multiplex PCR; TCRdb's copy keeps in-frame clones and lacks some. The profile shows about 100,000 clones, about 92% of them singletons. The source material was peripheral blood, sampled on day 0 of MenACWY control vaccination. These receptors all come from an adult in good health.

This rearrangement joins TRBV19 to TRBJ2-1, with D possibly TRBD2 on 5 matching bases. CDR1 and CDR2 (germline): LNHDA, SQIVND (reference sequence). This CDR3 region has 16 residues. V lost 9 bases, J lost 1 base, and 19 bases lay in between. CDR3 DNA sequence: TGTGCCAGCAGGCCCACAGCGGACCCGTCCTACAATGAGCAGTTCTTC. Protein sequence: CASRPTADPSYNEQFF.

The CDR3 nucleotides read TGTGCCAGCAGTTCGAACAGGAATCTCTATGGCTACACCTTC. As protein: CASSSNRNLYGYTF. The chain is built from TRBV6-2 or TRBV6-3 and TRBJ1-2; D possibly corresponds to TRBD1 (5 bases). V lost 4 bases to trimming and J lost 4 bases, with 13 bases between them. This CDR3 region has 14 residues. Germline CDR1 MNHEY, CDR2 SVGEGT.

V gene TRBV27 combines with J gene TRBJ2-7; D call uncertain. The CDR3 totals 14 residues. Trimming stripped 0 bases from V and 2 bases from J, with 8 bases between. Germline-derived CDR1 and CDR2 are MNHEY and SMNVEV (reference sequence). Here the CDR3 reads CASSLSAATYEQYF. The DNA of the CDR3 is TGTGCCAGCAGTTTATCGGCAGCGACCTACGAGCAGTACTTC.

A few counts support this clone. This chain joins TRBV18 and TRBJ1-5; D call uncertain. This CDR3 has 15 amino acids. Germline V gene sequence: CDR1 KGHSH, CDR2 LQKENI. Deletions cut 2 bases from V and 2 bases from J, with 10 bases between. CDR3 sequence: CASSPLGGGNQPQHF. CDR3 DNA sequence: TGTGCCAGCTCACCATTAGGTGGAGGCAATCAGCCCCAGCATTTT.

This chain links TRBV19 with TRBJ2-7; D may be TRBD1 (6 bases). This CDR3 region has 14 residues. V lost 5 bases, J lost 2 bases, and 13 bases lay in between. Germline V CDR1 and CDR2: LNHDA, SQIVND (reference sequence). CDR3 nucleotide sequence: TGTGCCAGTAGTTTGGGACATGATCCCTACGAGCAGTACTTC. As protein: CASSLGHDPYEQYF.

This chain uses TRBV24-1 with TRBJ1-5; D is ambiguous. CDR3 length: 13 residues. The germline V gene has CDR1 KGHDR and CDR2 SFDVKD. Trimming shortened V by 4 bases and J by 6 bases, and 9 bases separated the two germline ends. CDR3 DNA: TGTGCCACCAGTGACTTGATGGGTCAGCCCCAGCATTTT. Residues: CATSDLMGQPQHF.

This clone was seen only a few times. The chain is built from TRBV2 and TRBJ1-4, with TRBD1 matching over 7 bases. The CDR3 is made up of 17 amino acids. Trimming cost V 6 bases and J 3 bases; bases outside gene matches: 13. The germline V gene encodes CDR1 SNHLY and CDR2 FYNNEI. CDR3: CASSRLTGNSPNEKLFF. CDR3 coding DNA: TGTGCCAGCAGCCGCTTGACAGGGAATTCCCCTAATGAAAAACTGTTTTTT.

This chain connects TRBV5-4 to TRBJ1-1; D gene uncertain. CDR3 length: 15 amino acids. Germline CDR1 is SGHNT and CDR2 is YYREEE (reference sequence). V dropped 0 bases and J dropped 0 bases, with 9 bases sitting between them. DNA of the CDR3: TGTGCCAGCAGCTTGGTTCGGACGATGAACACTGAAGCTTTCTTT. This translates into CASSLVRTMNTEAFF.

This clone was recorded a few times. The chain uses TRBV15 and TRBJ1-5, with a weak D call TRBD1 (5 bases). The CDR3 extends over 19 amino acids. V was cut by 0 bases and J by 4 bases, with 22 bases left in between. Germline lookup yields CDR1 LNHNV and CDR2 YYDKDF (reference sequence). CDR3 region: CATSREELGYRQYNQPQHF. The CDR3 region has the DNA TGTGCCACCAGCAGAGAGGAATTGGGGTACAGGCAGTATAATCAGCCCCAGCATTTT.

This chain links TRBV28 with TRBJ1-2; 7 nucleotides agree with TRBD1. The CDR3 covers 16 residues. Trimming cost V 5 bases and J 4 bases; bases outside gene matches: 13. Germline V lookup: CDR1 MDHEN, CDR2 SYDVKM. Written as DNA, the CDR3 is TGTGCCAGCAGTGACTATGGACAGGCCCTCCTCTATGGCTACACCTTC. It specifies CASSDYGQALLYGYTF.

In this sample, this clone turned up once. V usage is TRBV4-1 and J usage is TRBJ2-7, with D tentatively TRBD1 (5 bases). Germline CDR1 reads MGHRA; CDR2 reads YSYEKL. The V gene lost 3 bases and the J gene lost 1 base, with 7 bases spanning the gap. This CDR3 is 13 amino acids long. The CDR3 spells CASSQRQSYEQYF. CDR3 nucleotide sequence: TGCGCCAGCAGCCAGAGACAGTCCTACGAGCAGTACTTC.

The V and J genes are TRBV15 and TRBJ2-7; D perhaps matches TRBD2 (5 bases). Germline CDR1 reads LNHNV; CDR2 reads YYDKDF (reference sequence). CDR3 length: 13 residues. Trimming removed 5 bases at V and 6 bases at J, with 14 bases between. For the CDR3, the DNA is TGTGCCACCAGCGGACTTAATGCCGGCGAGCAGTACTTC. The encoded protein is CATSGLNAGEQYF.

V usage is TRBV4-1 and J usage is TRBJ2-2; D is ambiguous. CDR1 MGHRA and CDR2 YSYEKL come from the germline V gene. V lost 1 base and J lost 1, with 7 bases in between. The CDR3 consists of 15 residues. The CDR3 DNA is TGCGCCAGCAGCCAAGGTCGGCGGAACACCGGGGAGCTGTTTTTT. This codes for CASSQGRRNTGELFF.

The V call is TRBV7-2, the J call TRBJ1-2, with TRBD1 identical over 7 bases. The CDR3 is 15 amino acids. Germline V gene sequence: CDR1 SGHTA, CDR2 FQGNSA. The V and J ends lost 1 base and 6 bases, in that order; junction bases with no gene match: 8. The CDR3 loop is CASSLVGGGADGYTF. In DNA form, the CDR3 reads TGTGCCAGCAGCTTAGTAGGAGGGGGCGCGGATGGCTACACCTTC. The full variable domain, its missing parts supplied by reference TRBV7-2 and TRBJ1-2, is GAGVSQSPSNKVTEKGKDVELRCDPISGHTALYWYRQSLGQGLEFLIYFQGNSAPDKSGLPSDRFSAERTGGSVSTLTIQRTQQEDSAVYLCASSLVGGGADGYTFGSGTRLTVV.

The chain employs TRBV28 and TRBJ2-3, with TRBD2 matching over 7 bases. V shed 5 bases, J shed 1 base, and the junction held 6 bases outside the gene matches. The CDR3 has 15 amino acids. The germline V gene has CDR1 MDHEN and CDR2 SYDVKM. CDR3 nucleotides: TGTGCCAGCAGTCCCCTGAGCGGGGGCACAGATACGCAGTATTTT. Its protein product is CASSPLSGGTDTQYF.

The rearrangement joins TRBV30 to TRBJ1-3; D remains unclear. V lost 0 bases to trimming and J lost 0 bases, with 6 bases between them. The CDR3 sequence is 14 residues long. Germline assignment: CDR1 GTSNPN and CDR2 SVGIG (reference sequence). The CDR3 DNA reads TGTGCCTGGAGTGTAGGCAACTCTGGAAACACCATATATTTT. It encodes CAWSVGNSGNTIYF.

This chain connects TRBV12-3 or TRBV12-4 to TRBJ2-1; 7 bases are a match to TRBD1. The CDR3 extends over 12 amino acids. With V trimmed by 5 bases and J by 8 bases, 3 bases remained unmatched. The CDR3 spells CASSIQGYEQFF. CDR3 in DNA: TGTGCCAGCAGTATACAGGGGTATGAGCAGTTCTTC.

The J gene is TRBJ2-3, the V gene TRBV27, with 10 bases that match TRBD2. The CDR3 has 16 amino acids. J gave up 4 bases and V 5 bases, and 9 bases lay outside the gene matches. Germline CDR1 MNHEY, CDR2 SMNVEV (reference sequence). The CDR3 DNA is TGTGCCAGCAGTCTATTAGCGGGGGGCTGGGCAGATACGCAGTATTTT. Residues: CASSLLAGGWADTQYF.

This clone has only one observation. The chain carries TRBV29-1 and TRBJ1-2, with D maybe TRBD1 (5 bases). The CDR3 is 11 amino acids. The germline CDR1 and CDR2 sequences are SQVTM and ANQGSEA. V dropped 7 bases and J dropped 6 bases, with 12 bases sitting between them. The CDR3: CSENLGDGYTF. The DNA for the CDR3 is TGCAGCGAAAATCTGGGGGATGGCTACACCTTC.

This chain links TRBV27 with TRBJ1-1, with D uncertain. Trimming removed 2 bases from V and 7 bases from J, with 8 bases in between. The CDR3 is 12 residues long. The germline V gene has CDR1 MNHEY and CDR2 SMNVEV (reference sequence). The CDR3: CASSLVGREAFF. CDR3 nucleotide sequence: TGTGCCAGCAGTTTAGTAGGGCGTGAAGCTTTCTTT.

The chain carries TRBV29-1 and TRBJ2-2; TRBD1 might be the D (5 bases). In germline, CDR1 is SQVTM, CDR2 ANQGSEA. The CDR3 consists of 10 residues. V shed 7 bases and J shed 6 bases, with 6 bases lying between them. CDR3 amino acids: CSAGSGELFF. Written as DNA, the CDR3 is TGCAGCGCAGGGTCCGGGGAGCTGTTTTTT.

The chain joins TRBV19 to TRBJ2-5, with 8 positions matching TRBD1. Germline CDR1 is LNHDA and CDR2 is SQIVND (reference sequence). The CDR3 totals 15 residues. With V trimmed by 3 bases and J by 5 bases, 8 bases remained unmatched. This CDR3 reads CASSIGQGVSETQYF. The DNA of the CDR3 is TGTGCCAGTAGTATTGGACAGGGAGTATCGGAGACCCAGTACTTC.

As for this clone: Within the sample, other DNA sequences also encode this same CDR3. In DNA form, the CDR3 reads TGTGCCAGCAGGCGAAACACTGAAGCTTTCTTT. It yields the protein CASRRNTEAFF. This sequence joins TRBV6-5 and TRBJ1-1; D is uncertain. This CDR3 spans 11 amino acids. V lost 6 bases to trimming and J lost 2 bases, with 4 bases between them. Germline V gives CDR1 MNHEY, CDR2 SVGAGI.

This chain joins TRBV5-1 and TRBJ2-1, with D tentatively TRBD1 (5 bases). The V gene's germline CDR1 is SGHRS and CDR2 YFSETQ. Trimming shortened V by 2 bases and J by 9 bases, and 12 bases separated the two germline ends. The CDR3 has 13 amino acids. For the CDR3, the DNA is TGCGCCAGCAGCTTTTTTCAGGGTCCTGAGCAGTTCTTC. Residues: CASSFFQGPEQFF.

The table lists this clone with a few counts. CDR3 amino acids: CSANNDYEQYF. The CDR3 nucleotides are TGCAGTGCTAACAATGACTACGAGCAGTACTTC. This chain joins TRBV20-1 and TRBJ2-7; D is uncertain. Trimming shortened V by 4 bases and J by 3 bases, and 7 bases separated the two germline ends. CDR1 and CDR2 from the germline V gene are DFQATT and SNEGSKA (reference sequence). The CDR3 extends over 11 amino acids.

Written as DNA, the CDR3 is TGTGCCAGCGGACACAGGGGGAACTATGGCTACACCTTC. Residues: CASGHRGNYGYTF. This chain links TRBV27 with TRBJ1-2; 8 positions agree with TRBD1. CDR3 length equals 13 residues. Germline CDR1 reads MNHEY; CDR2 reads SMNVEV (reference sequence). The V segment lost 8 bases and the J segment 2 bases; nucleotides outside the gene matches: 4.

The chain couples TRBV27 to TRBJ1-6; TRBD1 agrees at 7 bases. The germline gives CDR1 MNHEY, CDR2 SMNVEV (reference sequence). The CDR3 consists of 15 residues. V lost 6 bases and J lost 6; bases outside the gene matches: 8. CDR3 DNA: TGTGCCAGCAGCCTACAGGGGCCGGCTAATTCACCCCTCCACTTT. Translated: CASSLQGPANSPLHF.

The V gene is TRBV5-1, the J gene TRBJ1-2; the match to TRBD1 covers 12 bases. V lost 4 bases to trimming and J lost 7 bases; unmatched junction nucleotides: 11. The CDR3 totals 16 residues. CDR1 and CDR2 (germline): SGHRS, YFSETQ. This CDR3 is CASSPGQGARISGYTF. The CDR3 coding sequence is TGCGCCAGCAGCCCGGGACAGGGGGCGAGAATCTCTGGCTACACCTTC. The full variable domain, its missing parts supplied by reference TRBV5-1 and TRBJ1-2, is KAGVTQTPRYLIKTRGQQVTLSCSPISGHRSVSWYQQTPGQGLQFLFEYFSETQRNKGNFPGRFSGRQFSNSRSEMNVSTLELGDSALYLCASSPGQGARISGYTFGSGTRLTVV.

The chain joins TRBV10-1 to TRBJ1-6, with a tentative D call TRBD1 (5 bases). The CDR3 loop spans 13 amino acids. Trimming shortened V by 3 bases and J by 10 bases, and 10 bases separated the two germline ends. CDR1 is WNHNN, CDR2 SYGVQD, per germline (reference sequence). DNA of the CDR3: TGCGCCAGCAGTGAAGCGGGGGGGTCACCCCTCCACTTT. This gives the protein CASSEAGGSPLHF.

The genes are TRBV5-1 and TRBJ1-2; D is unclear. Trimming removed 0 bases from V and 2 bases from J, with 8 bases in between. This CDR3 is built from 14 residues. Germline V gives CDR1 SGHRS, CDR2 YFSETQ. In nucleotides, the CDR3 is TGCGCCAGCAGCTTGGATCCCGGGAACTATGGCTACACCTTC. Translating it yields CASSLDPGNYGYTF.